The present T cell receptor beta chain was sequenced within a study of blood T cell repertoires in COVID-19. Overall study: Specimens from acute and convalescent COVID-19 originated in the United States, Italy and Spain. The analysed material was cDNA or gDNA that came from T cells, B-cell-depleted T cells, or PBMCs.

Original data processing: Scientists estimated how many nucleated cells there were by amplifying reference gene primers. Data came from immunoSEQ multiplex PCR; TCRdb stores just in-frame clones and leaves some out. V, J and clone size derive from that table, while D and trimming were established from the DNA sequence. Here the sample spans about 300,000 clones, roughly 83% being singletons. Seattle patients were enrolled while actively infected and followed longitudinally. Trimming removed 5 bases from V and 4 bases from J, with 11 bases in between. This CDR3 has 14 residues. Germline V lookup: CDR1 LNHDA, CDR2 SQIVND (reference sequence).

This sequence originates from a human donor with COVID-19, enrolled during active disease. The donor label of this sample is uncertain. The chain is built from TRBV19 and TRBJ1-4; TRBD1 is a possible D gene (5 bases). The sample consisted of peripheral blood. The CDR3 DNA is TGTGCCAGTAGTGCACAGGCCATTAATGAAAAACTGTTTTTT. This codes for CASSAQAINEKLFF.